The 30 T cell receptor beta chains presented below share a single source sample, sequenced in a study of T cells in Graves' hyperthyroidism and ophthalmopathy. Authors of the study amplified TCR beta CDR3 regions from RNA transcripts. The TCR CDR3 was amplified in a first-round RT-PCR using the HTBI primer set. MiXCR, applied by TCRdb to the multiplex PCR reads, yields one record per CDR3 protein. The sample consists of about 640,000 distinct CDR3 sequences, less than 25% of them appearing once. The sequencing sample was made of blood. The receptors were gathered from a man aged 25 to 40 with Graves' ophthalmopathy.

This clonotype was counted only a few times. The J gene is TRBJ1-5, the V gene TRBV20-1; 7 bases line up with TRBD1. The length of the CDR3 is 14 residues. The V and J ends lost 6 bases and 0 bases, in that order; junction bases with no gene match: 5. The V gene's germline CDR1 is DFQATT and CDR2 SNEGSKA (reference sequence). CDR3 in amino acids: CSAETGLSNQPQHF. The CDR3 coding sequence is TGCAGTGCGGAGACAGGGCTTAGCAATCAGCCCCAGCATTTT.

The chain is built from TRBV5-6 and TRBJ2-1, with D tentatively TRBD2 (5 bases). The germline V gene encodes CDR1 SGHDT and CDR2 YYEEEE. Trimming took off 1 base at V and 7 bases at J, with 9 bases between the two ends. CDR3 length equals 13 residues. The CDR3 coding sequence is TGTGCCAGCAGCTTGCGGGGTACAAATGAGCAGTTCTTC. This sequence encodes CASSLRGTNEQFF.

The sample holds a few counts of this clonotype. The chain joins TRBV2 to TRBJ2-5; weak D call: TRBD1 (5 bases). The CDR3 has 16 residues. Looked up from germline, CDR1 is SNHLY and CDR2 is FYNNEI. Trimming removed 4 bases at V and 0 bases at J, with 15 bases between. For the CDR3, the DNA is TGTGCCAGCAGTGGACAGTTTATTGGGTACCAAGAGACCCAGTACTTC. As protein: CASSGQFIGYQETQYF.

The rearrangement joins TRBV28 to TRBJ2-7; no reliable D call. Per germline, CDR1 MDHEN and CDR2 SYDVKM. The CDR3 consists of 16 residues. V lost 2 bases to trimming and J lost 1 base, with 15 bases between them. CDR3 sequence (DNA): TGTGCCAGCAGTTTACCTCTTGCCGGTGGTTCCTACGAGCAGTACTTC. Translating it yields CASSLPLAGGSYEQYF. Variable domain in full (rest from reference TRBV28 and TRBJ2-7): DVKVTQSSRYLVKRTGEKVFLECVQDMDHENMFWYRQDPGLGLRLIYFSYDVKMKEKGDIPEGYSVSREKKERFSLILESASTNQTSMYLCASSLPLAGGSYEQYFGPGTRLTVT.

V gene TRBV9 combines with J gene TRBJ2-2; no firm D call. This CDR3 region has 19 residues. The V gene lost 3 bases and the J gene lost 2 bases, with 23 bases spanning the gap. The germline gives CDR1 SGDLS, CDR2 YYNGEE. Written as DNA, the CDR3 is TGTGCCAGCAGCGCCCTACCCATCTCACTTACCATTAACACCGGGGAGCTGTTTTTT. It specifies CASSALPISLTINTGELFF.

This clonotype came up a few times. The chain recombines TRBV3-1 with TRBJ2-7; 8 bases align to TRBD2. In germline, CDR1 is LGHDT, CDR2 YNNKEL (reference sequence). J lost 5 bases, V lost 0 bases, and 9 bases had no gene match. This CDR3 contains 16 residues. Here the CDR3 reads CASSQDSGAGGDEQYF. The DNA of the CDR3 is TGTGCCAGCAGCCAAGATTCTGGGGCGGGGGGAGACGAGCAGTACTTC.

This chain links TRBV6-1 with TRBJ2-1; 10 nucleotides agree with TRBD1. J gave up 3 bases and V 2 bases, and 1 base lay outside the gene matches. Germline V gene sequence: CDR1 MNHNS, CDR2 SASEGT. The CDR3 contains 15 residues. The CDR3 DNA reads as TGTGCCAGCAGTGAATGGACAGGGGGCTACAATGAGCAGTTCTTC. This codes for CASSEWTGGYNEQFF.

V gene TRBV29-1 combines with J gene TRBJ1-2; 7 nucleotides agree with TRBD1. V shed 3 bases, J shed 6 bases, and the junction held 4 bases outside the gene matches. CDR1 and CDR2 from the germline V gene are SQVTM and ANQGSEA. This CDR3 has 12 amino acids. In DNA form, the CDR3 reads TGCAGCGTTGAGAGGGGGCGAGATGGCTACACCTTC. It yields the protein CSVERGRDGYTF.

V and J are TRBV28 and TRBJ1-2; no clear D gene. Germline CDR1 MDHEN, CDR2 SYDVKM. Trimming took 4 bases from V and 4 from J, leaving 7 bases between them. This CDR3 contains 12 residues. The CDR3 nucleotides read TGTGCCAGCAGTTCATCCCTCTATGGCTACACCTTC. Translating gives CASSSSLYGYTF.

The table lists this clonotype with a few counts. The CDR3 DNA is TGTGCCAGCAGTCCCCTGGCGGGCCTCGTCGGGGAGCAGTACTTC. Protein product: CASSPLAGLVGEQYF. The V and J genes are TRBV6-2 or TRBV6-3 and TRBJ2-7; perhaps TRBD2 as D (5 bases). This CDR3 spans 15 amino acids. Germline V gives CDR1 MNHEY, CDR2 SVGEGT. V gave up 5 bases and J gave up 7 bases, with 21 bases separating them.

This clonotype was observed a few times. This chain joins TRBV6-1 and TRBJ1-5; perhaps TRBD1 as D (5 bases). CDR3 length: 18 amino acids. V was shortened by 4 bases and J by 0 bases, with 19 bases between the two germline ends. Germline V lookup: CDR1 MNHNS, CDR2 SASEGT. CDR3 in DNA: TGTGCCAGCAGTGTAGGACTCCGGACAAGTAATAGCAATCAGCCCCAGCATTTT. This encodes CASSVGLRTSNSNQPQHF.

This clonotype was detected ten times or more. The CDR3 region is CASGGLAAYEQYF. In nucleotides, the CDR3 is TGTGCCAGCGGTGGACTGGCCGCCTACGAGCAGTACTTC. This chain uses TRBV2 with TRBJ2-7; D is perhaps TRBD2 (5 bases). CDR1 is SNHLY and CDR2 is FYNNEI in the germline V gene. This CDR3 is 13 amino acids long. V dropped 8 bases and J dropped 2 bases, with 13 bases sitting between them.

This clonotype was detected many times. The chain has TRBV28 and TRBJ2-7; no definite D call. The V end was cut by 6 bases, the J end by 4 bases, with 22 bases between. Per germline, CDR1 MDHEN and CDR2 SYDVKM. The CDR3 runs 16 residues. The CDR3 here is CASSLPISDGPYEQYF. The CDR3 DNA reads TGTGCCAGCAGCCTCCCCATTTCGGATGGCCCGTACGAGCAGTACTTC.

V gene TRBV18 combines with J gene TRBJ1-1; the D gene is possibly TRBD1 (6 bases). CDR1 and CDR2 from the germline V gene are KGHSH and LQKENI. V was cut by 3 bases and J by 0 bases, with 11 bases left in between. This CDR3 comprises 15 residues. CDR3 bases: TGTGCCAGCTCACCGGGACAACTCATGAACACTGAAGCTTTCTTT. Translation: CASSPGQLMNTEAFF. The variable domain in full, completed from reference TRBV18 and TRBJ1-1, reads NAGVMQNPRHLVRRRGQEARLRCSPMKGHSHVYWYRQLPEEGLKFMVYLQKENIIDESGMPKERFSAEFPKEGPSILRIQQVVRGDSAAYFCASSPGQLMNTEAFFGQGTRLTVV.

The table lists this clonotype with many counts. V gene TRBV2 combines with J gene TRBJ2-7; D is ambiguous. CDR3 length equals 15 residues. Germline V gene sequence: CDR1 SNHLY, CDR2 FYNNEI. Trimming cost V 1 base and J 0 bases, with 10 bases left between them. The CDR3 DNA reads TGTGCCAGCAGTGAAGGGTCAGAGAGCTCCTACGAGCAGTACTTC. It encodes CASSEGSESSYEQYF. Variable domain in full (rest from reference TRBV2 and TRBJ2-7): EPEVTQTPSHQVTQMGQEVILRCVPISNHLYFYWYRQILGQKVEFLVSFYNNEISEKSEIFDDQFSVERPDGSNFTLKIRSTKLEDSAMYFCASSEGSESSYEQYFGPGTRLTVT.

This clonotype was counted only a few times. The chain recombines TRBV10-2 with TRBJ2-7, with 12 bases fitting TRBD2. Per the germline V gene, CDR1 is WSHSY and CDR2 is SAAADI. V shed 6 bases and J 3 bases; nucleotides not matched to a gene: 12. The CDR3 spans 17 residues. In DNA form, the CDR3 reads TGCGCCAGCAGGGGAGGACTAGCGGGAAAGGGGTTCTACGAGCAGTACTTC. This encodes CASRGGLAGKGFYEQYF.

The CDR3 is CSAADRNTEAFF. CDR3 DNA: TGCAGTGCTGCAGACAGGAACACTGAAGCTTTCTTT. The rearrangement links TRBV20-1 to TRBJ1-1; TRBD1 is a possible D gene (5 bases). The CDR3 runs to 12 residues. Trimming pared 5 bases from V and 1 base from J, leaving 8 bases between. Germline lookup yields CDR1 DFQATT and CDR2 SNEGSKA (reference sequence).

This clonotype was found a few times. This chain uses TRBV4-1 with TRBJ2-7; TRBD2 aligns across 10 bases. This CDR3 comprises 16 residues. Germline V CDR1 and CDR2: MGHRA, YSYEKL. The trim removed 2 bases at V and 3 bases at J, leaving 7 bases unmatched. The CDR3 bases are TGCGCCAGCAGCCAAACCGGGACTAGCGTGTTCTACGAGCAGTACTTC. Its protein is CASSQTGTSVFYEQYF.

This clonotype came up many times. This chain links TRBV12-3 or TRBV12-4 with TRBJ2-5; TRBD2 is a possible D gene (6 bases). With 5 bases removed from V and 2 bases from J, the gap between germline ends came to 15 bases. The CDR3 extends over 15 amino acids. The CDR3 reads CASSPGDLQQETQYF. Written as DNA, the CDR3 is TGTGCCAGCAGTCCGGGGGACCTACAACAAGAGACCCAGTACTTC.

The chain is built from TRBV5-1 and TRBJ2-3, with 7 bases identical to TRBD1. There are 14 residues in the CDR3. Per germline, CDR1 SGHRS and CDR2 YFSETQ. Trimming at V came to 4 bases and at J to 2 bases, leaving 4 bases not matched to a gene. The CDR3 DNA sequence: TGCGCCAGCAGCACGGGACAGCACACAGATACGCAGTATTTT. Translated, it gives CASSTGQHTDTQYF.

This clonotype was counted at least ten times. This chain connects TRBV5-1 to TRBJ2-3, with 10 bases lining up with TRBD2. V was pared by 4 bases and J by 4 bases, with 9 bases of the junction left unmatched. The germline V gene encodes CDR1 SGHRS and CDR2 YFSETQ. The CDR3 sequence is 16 residues long. This CDR3 reads CASSLQAGGLPDTQYF. The DNA of the CDR3 is TGCGCCAGCAGCCTCCAAGCGGGAGGGCTCCCAGATACGCAGTATTTT.

This clonotype has more than one count but fewer than ten. The chain links TRBV20-1 to TRBJ2-3, with 12 bases matching TRBD2. The CDR3 is 15 amino acids. The ends lost 1 base at V and 4 bases at J; junction bases unmatched: 3. Germline V lookup: CDR1 DFQATT, CDR2 SNEGSKA (reference sequence). CDR3 nucleotides: TGCAGTGCTAGAGGTCTAGCGGGAGGGCCAGATACGCAGTATTTT. This sequence encodes CSARGLAGGPDTQYF.

V and J are TRBV2 and TRBJ2-4; D not resolved. The CDR3 runs 14 residues. V was clipped by 4 bases and J by 1 base, with 8 bases between them. Germline V lookup: CDR1 SNHLY, CDR2 FYNNEI. CDR3 amino acids: CASSGLAAKNIQYF. Here the CDR3 DNA reads TGTGCCAGCAGTGGACTGGCCGCCAAAAACATTCAGTACTTC.

The chain carries TRBV7-2 and TRBJ2-7, with 8 bases fitting TRBD2. Germline-derived CDR1 and CDR2 are SGHTA and FQGNSA. The ends lost 5 bases at V and 8 bases at J; junction bases unmatched: 11. The CDR3 length is 14 residues. This chain's CDR3 is CASSAAGGVTQQYF. For the CDR3, the DNA is TGTGCCAGCAGCGCCGCCGGGGGGGTGACCCAGCAGTACTTC.

The chain has TRBV5-1 and TRBJ2-7; D is possibly TRBD2 (6 bases). With 0 bases removed from V and 2 bases from J, the gap between germline ends came to 12 bases. This CDR3 is 15 amino acids long. Germline values: CDR1 SGHRS, CDR2 YFSETQ. In DNA form, the CDR3 reads TGCGCCAGCAGCTTGGACGCACTAGCCACCTACGAGCAGTACTTC. Protein sequence: CASSLDALATYEQYF.

This clonotype was seen more than once but under ten times. The chain recombines TRBV12-3 or TRBV12-4 with TRBJ1-5; D is unclear. The CDR3 has 13 amino acids. Trimming shortened V by 6 bases and J by 6 bases, and 12 bases separated the two germline ends. In nucleotides, the CDR3 is TGTGCCAGCAGCCTCCACGACGGTCAGCCCCAGCATTTT. Encoded protein: CASSLHDGQPQHF.

The table lists this clonotype with a few counts. Here the CDR3 reads CAWSSNRRDQPQHF. The DNA for the CDR3 is TGTGCCTGGAGCAGCAATCGGAGGGATCAGCCCCAGCATTTT. The rearrangement links TRBV30 to TRBJ1-5; D gene uncertain. CDR1 is GTSNPN and CDR2 is SVGIG in the germline V gene (reference sequence). The V end lost 3 bases, the J end lost 5 bases, and 14 bases lay between the germline ends. The CDR3 sequence is 14 residues long. Variable domain in full (rest from reference TRBV30 and TRBJ1-5): SQTIHQWPATLVQPVGSPLSLECTVEGTSNPNLYWYRQAAGRGLQLLFYSVGIGQISSEVPQNLSASRPQDRQFILSSKKLLLSDSGFYLCAWSSNRRDQPQHFGDGTRLSIL.

This clonotype was counted ten times or more. J is TRBJ2-3 and V is TRBV11-2, with 10 positions matching TRBD2. CDR3 length: 18 amino acids. Germline V lookup: CDR1 SGHAT, CDR2 FQNNGV. V dropped 5 bases and J dropped 3; count of bases not matched to a gene: 14. The CDR3 loop is CASSPGMGWTSGTDTQYF. The CDR3 DNA sequence: TGTGCCAGCAGCCCCGGAATGGGTTGGACTAGCGGAACAGATACGCAGTATTTT.

Remarks on this clonotype: A much larger clone differs by one base, so this may be a read error. This sequence joins TRBV11-2 and TRBJ1-2; 8 positions match TRBD1. This CDR3 comprises 15 residues. Looked up from germline, CDR1 is SGHAT and CDR2 is FQNNGV. CDR3 loop: CACSFGQGKNYGYTF. Here the CDR3 DNA reads TGTGCCTGCAGCTTCGGACAGGGAAAGAACTATGGCTACACCTTC.

The chain carries TRBV27 and TRBJ2-1; TRBD2 matches 9 bases. CDR3 size: 15 residues. Germline CDR1 reads MNHEY; CDR2 reads SMNVEV (reference sequence). J was trimmed by 10 bases and V by 7 bases; bases with no gene match: 14. The chain's CDR3 is CASIPGSGRWGEQFF. The CDR3 DNA reads TGTGCCAGCATCCCAGGGAGCGGGAGGTGGGGCGAGCAGTTCTTC.